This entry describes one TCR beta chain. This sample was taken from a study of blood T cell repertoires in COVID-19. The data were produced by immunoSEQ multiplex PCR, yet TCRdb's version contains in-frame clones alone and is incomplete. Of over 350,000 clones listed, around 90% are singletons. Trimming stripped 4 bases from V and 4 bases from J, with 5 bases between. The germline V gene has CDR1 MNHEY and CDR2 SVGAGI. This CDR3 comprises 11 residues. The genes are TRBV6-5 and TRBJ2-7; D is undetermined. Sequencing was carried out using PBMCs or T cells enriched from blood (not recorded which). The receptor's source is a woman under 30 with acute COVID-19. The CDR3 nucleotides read TGTGCCAGCAGTTCACAATACGAGCAGTACTTC. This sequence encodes CASSSQYEQYF.